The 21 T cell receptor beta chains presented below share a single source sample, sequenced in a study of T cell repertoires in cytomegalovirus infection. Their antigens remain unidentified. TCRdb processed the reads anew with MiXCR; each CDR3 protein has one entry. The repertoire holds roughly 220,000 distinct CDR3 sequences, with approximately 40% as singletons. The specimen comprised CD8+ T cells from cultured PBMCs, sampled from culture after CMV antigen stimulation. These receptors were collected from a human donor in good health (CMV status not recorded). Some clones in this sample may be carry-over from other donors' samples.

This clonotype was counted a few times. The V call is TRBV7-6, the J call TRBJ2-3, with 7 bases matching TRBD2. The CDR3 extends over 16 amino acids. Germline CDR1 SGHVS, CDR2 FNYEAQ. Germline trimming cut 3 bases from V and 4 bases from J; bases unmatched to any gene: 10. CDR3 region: CASSFSTGGPSDTQYF. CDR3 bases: TGTGCCAGCAGCTTTAGTACGGGAGGCCCCTCAGATACGCAGTATTTT.

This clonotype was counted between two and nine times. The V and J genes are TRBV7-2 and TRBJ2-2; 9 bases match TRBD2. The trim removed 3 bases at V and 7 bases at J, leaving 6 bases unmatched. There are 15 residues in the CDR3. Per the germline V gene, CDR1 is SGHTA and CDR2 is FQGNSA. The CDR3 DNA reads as TGTGCCAGCAGCTTTAGCGGGAGTCCGGACGGGGAGCTGTTTTTT. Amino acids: CASSFSGSPDGELFF.

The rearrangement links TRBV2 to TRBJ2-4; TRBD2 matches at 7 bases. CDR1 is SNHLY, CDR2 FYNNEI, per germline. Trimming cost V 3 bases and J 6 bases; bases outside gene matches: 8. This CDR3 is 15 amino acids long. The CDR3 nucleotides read TGTGCCAGCAGTGAGCGAGCGGGAATTGGAAACATTCAGTACTTC. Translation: CASSERAGIGNIQYF.

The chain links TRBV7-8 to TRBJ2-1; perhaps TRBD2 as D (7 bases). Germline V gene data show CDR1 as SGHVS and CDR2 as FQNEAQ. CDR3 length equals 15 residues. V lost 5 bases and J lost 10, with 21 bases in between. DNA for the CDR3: TGTGCCAGCAGCACAAGTGGGGGGGGACAAGAGGAGCAGTTCTTC. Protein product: CASSTSGGGQEEQFF.

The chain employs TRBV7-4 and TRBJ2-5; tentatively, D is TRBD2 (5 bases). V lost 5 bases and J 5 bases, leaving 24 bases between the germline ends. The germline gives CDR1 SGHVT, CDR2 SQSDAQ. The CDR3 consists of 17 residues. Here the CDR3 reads CASSQPPHRGFPETQYF. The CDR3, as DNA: TGTGCCAGCAGCCAACCACCTCATCGGGGATTTCCGGAGACCCAGTACTTC.

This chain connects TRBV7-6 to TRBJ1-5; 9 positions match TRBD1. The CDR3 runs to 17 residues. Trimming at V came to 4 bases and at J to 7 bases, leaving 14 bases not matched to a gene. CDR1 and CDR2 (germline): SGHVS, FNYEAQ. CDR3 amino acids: CASSSTRDRDPQQPQHF. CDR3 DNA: TGTGCCAGCAGCTCCACCCGGGACAGGGATCCCCAACAGCCCCAGCATTTT.

This chain's CDR3 is CASSSESPLNYGYTF. CDR3 in DNA: TGTGCCAGCAGTTCCGAAAGCCCACTTAACTATGGCTACACCTTC. The chain is built from TRBV28 and TRBJ1-2; no definite D call. Trimming pared 4 bases from V and 1 base from J, leaving 13 bases between. Germline values: CDR1 MDHEN, CDR2 SYDVKM. The CDR3 consists of 15 residues.

In DNA, the CDR3 is TGTGCCAGCAGCGAAGAACTAGTAGATGAGCAGTTCTTC. As protein: CASSEELVDEQFF. The chain combines TRBV11-2 with TRBJ2-1; a possible D gene is TRBD2 (5 bases). V was pared by 5 bases and J by 8 bases, with 13 bases between. CDR3 length: 13 residues. Germline V gene lookup returns CDR1 SGHAT and CDR2 FQNNGV.

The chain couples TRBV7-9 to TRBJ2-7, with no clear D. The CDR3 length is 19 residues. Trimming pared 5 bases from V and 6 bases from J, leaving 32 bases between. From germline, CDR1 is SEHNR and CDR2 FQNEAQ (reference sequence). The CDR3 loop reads CASSPEQTVILLRKGEQYF. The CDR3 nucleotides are TGTGCCAGCAGCCCAGAACAGACCGTGATACTACTTCGAAAAGGCGAGCAGTACTTC.

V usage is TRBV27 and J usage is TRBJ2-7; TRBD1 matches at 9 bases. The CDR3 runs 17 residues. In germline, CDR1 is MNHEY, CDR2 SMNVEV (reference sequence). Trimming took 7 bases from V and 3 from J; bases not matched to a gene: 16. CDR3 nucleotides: TGTGCCAGCACCAGCAAGGGGGGGACAGGGTCAAACTACGAGCAGTACTTC. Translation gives CASTSKGGTGSNYEQYF.

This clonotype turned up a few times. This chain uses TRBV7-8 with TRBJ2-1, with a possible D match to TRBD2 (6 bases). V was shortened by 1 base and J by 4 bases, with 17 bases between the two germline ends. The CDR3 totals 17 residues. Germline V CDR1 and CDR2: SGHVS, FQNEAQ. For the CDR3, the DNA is TGTGCCAGCAGCTTAGAGAGGGGACTTCCTACTTACAATGAGCAGTTCTTC. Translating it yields CASSLERGLPTYNEQFF. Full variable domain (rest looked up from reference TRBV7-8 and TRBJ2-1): GAGVSQSPRYKVAKRGQDVALRCDPISGHVSLFWYQQALGQGPEFLTYFQNEAQLDKSGLPSDRFFAERPEGSVSTLKIQRTQQEDSAVYLCASSLERGLPTYNEQFFGPGTRLTVL.

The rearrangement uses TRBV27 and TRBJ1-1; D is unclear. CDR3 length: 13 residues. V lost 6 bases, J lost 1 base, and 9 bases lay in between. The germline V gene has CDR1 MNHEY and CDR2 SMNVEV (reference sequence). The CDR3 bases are TGTGCCAGCAGCATAGCAGAGAACACTGAAGCTTTCTTT. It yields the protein CASSIAENTEAFF.

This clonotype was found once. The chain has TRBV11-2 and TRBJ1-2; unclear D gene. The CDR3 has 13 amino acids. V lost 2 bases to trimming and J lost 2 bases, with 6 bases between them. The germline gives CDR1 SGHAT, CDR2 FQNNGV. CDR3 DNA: TGTGCCAGCAGCTTATCAGAAAACTATGGCTACACCTTC. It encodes CASSLSENYGYTF.

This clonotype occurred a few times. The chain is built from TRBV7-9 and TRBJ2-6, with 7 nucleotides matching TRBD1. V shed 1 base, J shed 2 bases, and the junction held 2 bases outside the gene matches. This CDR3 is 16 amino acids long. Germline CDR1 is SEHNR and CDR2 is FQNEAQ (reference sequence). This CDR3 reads CASSLDRGPGANVLTF. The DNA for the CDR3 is TGTGCCAGCAGCTTAGATAGGGGGCCTGGGGCCAACGTCCTGACTTTC.

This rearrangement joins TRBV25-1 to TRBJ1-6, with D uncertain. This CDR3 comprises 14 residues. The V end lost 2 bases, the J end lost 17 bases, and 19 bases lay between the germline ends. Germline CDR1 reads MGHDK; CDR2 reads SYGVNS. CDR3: CASSEHTMGGNFHF. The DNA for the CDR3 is TGTGCCAGCAGTGAACATACCATGGGAGGGAACTTCCACTTT.

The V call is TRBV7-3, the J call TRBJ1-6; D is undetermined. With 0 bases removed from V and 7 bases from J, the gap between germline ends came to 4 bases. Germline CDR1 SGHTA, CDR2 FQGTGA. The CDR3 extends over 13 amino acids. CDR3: CASSLTLNSPLHF. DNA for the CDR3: TGTGCCAGCAGCTTAACGCTGAATTCACCCCTCCACTTT.

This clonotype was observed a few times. The CDR3 coding sequence is TGTGCCAGCAGTGAAGTGATAGCGGGAGGGAATGAGCAGTTCTTC. It encodes CASSEVIAGGNEQFF. This chain links TRBV6-1 with TRBJ2-1, with TRBD2 identical over 11 bases. Per the germline V gene, CDR1 is MNHNS and CDR2 is SASEGT. The CDR3 has 15 amino acids. V was clipped by 1 base and J by 7 bases; unmatched bases: 3.

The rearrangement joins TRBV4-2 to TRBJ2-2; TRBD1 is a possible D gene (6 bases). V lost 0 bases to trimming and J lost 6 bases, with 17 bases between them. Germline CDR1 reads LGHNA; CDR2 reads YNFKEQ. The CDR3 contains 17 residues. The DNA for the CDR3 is TGTGCCAGCAGCCAAGAGGATGGGGGCGCGTGGGCCGGGGAGCTGTTTTTT. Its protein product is CASSQEDGGAWAGELFF.

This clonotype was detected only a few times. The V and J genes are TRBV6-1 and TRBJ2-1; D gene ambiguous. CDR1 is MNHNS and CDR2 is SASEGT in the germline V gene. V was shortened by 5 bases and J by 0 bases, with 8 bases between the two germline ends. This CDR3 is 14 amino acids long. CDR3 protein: CASSSVGSYNEQFF. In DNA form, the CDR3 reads TGTGCCAGCAGTTCGGTCGGCTCCTACAATGAGCAGTTCTTC.

The CDR3: CASSLAGTTDTQYF. In DNA form, the CDR3 reads TGTGCCAGCAGTTTGGCGGGAACTACAGATACGCAGTATTTT. This chain joins TRBV12-3 or TRBV12-4 and TRBJ2-3; maybe TRBD2 (6 bases). Trimming took 3 bases from V and 3 from J, leaving 10 bases between them. The CDR3 sequence is 14 residues long.

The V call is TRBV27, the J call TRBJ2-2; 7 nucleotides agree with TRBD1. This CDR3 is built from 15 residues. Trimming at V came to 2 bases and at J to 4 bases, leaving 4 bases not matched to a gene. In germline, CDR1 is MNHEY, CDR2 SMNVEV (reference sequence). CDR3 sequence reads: CASSLRGRGTGELFF. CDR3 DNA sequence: TGTGCCAGCAGTTTAAGGGGGCGCGGCACCGGGGAGCTGTTTTTT.